The 20 T cell receptor beta chains below were found in one sample sequenced in a study of OX40 agonist ivuxolimab in advanced cancers. Assay used: immunoSEQ multiplex PCR; TCRdb lists only in-frame clones, some missing. Of roughly 12,000 clones in the sample, under 80% were seen once. The source was CD4+ or CD8+ T cells sorted from blood, collected in a trial of the OX40 agonist ivuxolimab. These receptors originate from an adult with an advanced solid tumor such as melanoma, head and neck, liver or kidney cancer.

The gene calls are TRBV6-1 and TRBJ2-7, with 8 bases that match TRBD1. The V gene end was trimmed by 8 bases and the J gene end by 1 base; junction bases not matched to a gene: 7. Germline values: CDR1 MNHNS, CDR2 SASEGT. The CDR3 length is 14 residues. The CDR3 region has the DNA TGTGCCAGCGGGACAGGAAGAGTGTCCTACGAGCAGTACTTC. This sequence encodes CASGTGRVSYEQYF.

The sample holds a few counts of this clone. V is TRBV15 and J is TRBJ1-1; a possible D gene is TRBD1 (5 bases). The V and J ends lost 5 bases and 0 bases respectively, with 13 bases between them. The CDR3 is 15 amino acids. Germline loops: CDR1 LNHNV, CDR2 YYDKDF (reference sequence). CDR3 protein: CATSPDRGMNTEAFF. In nucleotides, the CDR3 is TGTGCCACCAGCCCAGATCGGGGGATGAACACTGAAGCTTTCTTT.

The chain is built from TRBV2 and TRBJ1-4; a possible D gene is TRBD1 (5 bases). Germline assignment: CDR1 SNHLY and CDR2 FYNNEI. Deletions cut 7 bases from V and 0 bases from J, with 9 bases between. CDR3 length equals 14 residues. CDR3 sequence: CASKSGATNEKLFF. CDR3 nucleotide sequence: TGTGCCAGCAAGTCGGGGGCAACTAATGAAAAACTGTTTTTT.

V is TRBV7-9 and J is TRBJ2-3; possible D gene TRBD2, 6 bases. Trimming pared 4 bases from V and 2 bases from J, leaving 13 bases between. The germline V gene has CDR1 SEHNR and CDR2 FQNEAQ (reference sequence). The CDR3 consists of 15 residues. CDR3 region: CASSSLSGPTDTQYF. CDR3 coding DNA: TGTGCCAGCAGCTCTCTTAGCGGACCCACAGATACGCAGTATTTT. Filled out from reference TRBV7-9 and TRBJ2-3, the complete variable domain reads DTGVSQNPRHKITKRGQNVTFRCDPISEHNRLYWYRQTLGQGPEFLTYFQNEAQLEKSRLLSDRFSAERPKGSFSTLEIQRTEQGDSAMYLCASSSLSGPTDTQYFGPGTRLTVL.

V is TRBV6-9 and J is TRBJ2-7, with 10 bases lining up with TRBD1. Looked up from germline, CDR1 is MNHGY and CDR2 is SVAAGI. This CDR3 spans 14 amino acids. Unmatched junction bases numbered 3, after V lost 3 bases and J lost 4 bases. The CDR3 DNA reads TGTGCCAGCAGTTACAGGGACAGGGGTTACGAGCAGTACTTC. Translated, it gives CASSYRDRGYEQYF.

The J gene is TRBJ1-1, the V gene TRBV5-8; D gene uncertain. Germline V CDR1 and CDR2: SGHTS, YDEGEE. Between the trimmed V and J ends, which lost 0 bases and 5 bases, there was a span of 17 bases. This CDR3 is built from 16 residues. The CDR3 loop is CASSLDTREGGTEAFF. The CDR3 bases are TGTGCCAGCAGCTTGGATACTAGGGAAGGAGGAACTGAAGCTTTCTTT.

The CDR3 DNA is TGCGCCAGCAGCCAAGGGATTAGCAATCAGCCCCAGCATTTT. It encodes CASSQGISNQPQHF. The rearrangement uses TRBV4-1 and TRBJ1-5, with D uncertain. The CDR3 sequence is 14 residues long. CDR1 MGHRA and CDR2 YSYEKL come from the germline V gene. V gave up 1 base and J gave up 0 bases, with 4 bases separating them.

CDR3 in amino acids: CASSLGGWHQAFF. CDR3 DNA sequence: TGTGCCAGCAGCTTAGGTGGTTGGCACCAAGCTTTCTTT. This chain links TRBV7-2 with TRBJ1-1; no firm D call. CDR1 SGHTA and CDR2 FQGNSA come from the germline V gene. The CDR3 spans 13 residues. Trimming removed 1 base at V and 9 bases at J, with 12 bases between.

This sequence joins TRBV6-4 and TRBJ1-4; D gene unclear. The CDR3 runs 14 residues. Germline assignment: CDR1 MRHNA and CDR2 SNTAGT. V lost 6 bases and J lost 0, with 8 bases in between. CDR3 protein: CASRFGSTNEKLFF. Written as DNA, the CDR3 is TGTGCCAGCAGATTTGGGTCAACTAATGAAAAACTGTTTTTT.

The chain carries TRBV2 and TRBJ2-1; maybe TRBD2 (5 bases). Germline V CDR1 and CDR2: SNHLY, FYNNEI. This CDR3 is 12 amino acids long. Trimming removed 5 bases from V and 7 bases from J, with 9 bases in between. CDR3 DNA sequence: TGTGCCAGCAGTCCACTAGGGAATGAGCAGTTCTTC. Translating it yields CASSPLGNEQFF.

This chain connects TRBV7-6 to TRBJ2-1; D may be TRBD2 (6 bases). CDR3 length: 11 amino acids. The ends were cut back, 5 bases at V and 9 bases at J, with 8 bases in the middle. The germline CDR1 and CDR2 sequences are SGHVS and FNYEAQ. In nucleotides, the CDR3 is TGTGCCAGCAGCACGGGAGTTGAGCAGTTCTTC. Translating it yields CASSTGVEQFF. Complete variable domain (other parts from reference TRBV7-6 and TRBJ2-1): GAGVSQSPRYKVTKRGQDVALRCDPISGHVSLYWYRQALGQGPEFLTYFNYEAQQDKSGLPNDRFSAERPEGSISTLTIQRTEQRDSAMYRCASSTGVEQFFGPGTRLTVL.

V gene TRBV6-6 combines with J gene TRBJ2-1; D is unclear. This CDR3 is 16 amino acids long. Deletions cut 5 bases from V and 2 bases from J, with 16 bases between. Looked up from germline, CDR1 is MNHNY and CDR2 is SVGAGI (reference sequence). DNA for the CDR3: TGTGCCAGCAGTCCCTCCCGATTGAGCACCTACAATGAGCAGTTCTTC. Protein product: CASSPSRLSTYNEQFF.

This clone occurred a few times. This chain uses TRBV19 with TRBJ1-1; D uncertain. Per the germline V gene, CDR1 is LNHDA and CDR2 is SQIVND (reference sequence). This CDR3 spans 13 amino acids. Trimming removed 3 bases at V and 6 bases at J, with 11 bases between. CDR3 sequence (DNA): TGTGCCAGTAGTATCTCGGGGTTGGCTGAAGCTTTCTTT. Translated: CASSISGLAEAFF.

The chain combines TRBV5-1 with TRBJ2-2, with 8 bases that match TRBD2. This CDR3 has 16 amino acids. Germline V gives CDR1 SGHRS, CDR2 YFSETQ. J lost 3 bases, V lost 0 bases, and 4 bases had no gene match. The CDR3 protein is CASSLAPTSDTGELFF. The CDR3 bases are TGCGCCAGCAGCTTGGCCCCGACTAGCGACACCGGGGAGCTGTTTTTT. The whole variable domain, remainder taken from reference TRBV5-1 and TRBJ2-2, is KAGVTQTPRYLIKTRGQQVTLSCSPISGHRSVSWYQQTPGQGLQFLFEYFSETQRNKGNFPGRFSGRQFSNSRSEMNVSTLELGDSALYLCASSLAPTSDTGELFFGEGSRLTVL.

The rearrangement joins TRBV28 to TRBJ1-5; a weak D match, TRBD1 (6 bases). V was cut by 6 bases and J by 2 bases, with 17 bases left in between. Looked up from germline, CDR1 is MDHEN and CDR2 is SYDVKM. The CDR3 has 16 amino acids. Here the CDR3 reads CASSPRRGFGNQPQHF. The CDR3 bases are TGTGCCAGCAGCCCCCGAAGGGGGTTTGGCAATCAGCCCCAGCATTTT.

This clone came up a few times. This rearrangement joins TRBV27 to TRBJ1-1, with D possibly TRBD1 on 6 matching bases. This CDR3 contains 12 residues. Trimming cost V 2 bases and J 6 bases, with 7 bases left between them. Germline CDR1 reads MNHEY; CDR2 reads SMNVEV (reference sequence). The CDR3 DNA reads TGTGCCAGCAGTTTAGGGGGCTCTGAAGCTTTCTTT. Its protein is CASSLGGSEAFF.

The V and J genes are TRBV11-3 and TRBJ2-7, with D unclear. Germline loops: CDR1 SGHNT, CDR2 YENEEA. The V end lost 5 bases, the J end lost 6 bases, and 11 bases lay between the germline ends. CDR3 length: 12 residues. The CDR3 DNA follows: TGTGCCAGCAGCGCGGACGGTTCCGAGCAGTACTTC. Protein product: CASSADGSEQYF.

The J gene is TRBJ2-7, the V gene TRBV11-2; D remains ambiguous. Looked up from germline, CDR1 is SGHAT and CDR2 is FQNNGV. This CDR3 is built from 11 residues. The V end was cut by 4 bases, the J end by 5 bases, with 6 bases between. The CDR3 spells CASSSPDEQYF. The CDR3 region has the DNA TGTGCCAGCAGCTCGCCCGACGAGCAGTACTTC.

The gene calls are TRBV2 and TRBJ1-3, with unresolved D. V lost 3 bases and J lost 7, with 10 bases in between. CDR1 SNHLY and CDR2 FYNNEI come from the germline V gene. The CDR3 sequence is 13 residues long. CDR3: CASSDEPMNTIYF. CDR3 DNA sequence: TGTGCCAGCAGTGACGAACCTATGAACACCATATATTTT.

This clone was counted between two and nine times. This sequence joins TRBV27 and TRBJ2-7, with a possible D match to TRBD2 (6 bases). In germline, CDR1 is MNHEY, CDR2 SMNVEV (reference sequence). This CDR3 is 15 amino acids long. The V gene lost 2 bases and the J gene lost 3 bases, with 14 bases spanning the gap. The CDR3: CASSLGGGGYYEQYF. In nucleotides, the CDR3 is TGTGCCAGCAGTTTAGGAGGCGGAGGGTACTACGAGCAGTACTTC.